Shown below are 25 T cell receptor beta chains from a single sample sequenced in a study of blood T cell repertoires in COVID-19. Generated by immunoSEQ multiplex PCR, the TCRdb table keeps only in-frame clones and is missing some. The sample lists roughly 120,000 clones, around four fifths seen once, with over 10% in the top ten. What was sequenced was peripheral blood. Receptors were obtained from a human donor in a cohort sampled during active COVID-19.

The chain joins TRBV24-1 to TRBJ1-5, with D possibly TRBD1 on 6 matching bases. The V end was cut by 4 bases, the J end by 6 bases, with 12 bases between. The germline V gene has CDR1 KGHDR and CDR2 SFDVKD. CDR3 size: 14 residues. The DNA for the CDR3 is TGTGCCACCAGTGAAACAGGGTTGGTTCAGCCCCAGCATTTT. Amino acid sequence: CATSETGLVQPQHF.

The V and J genes are TRBV3-1 (or the pseudogene TRBV3-2) and TRBJ2-7; the D gene is possibly TRBD2 (6 bases). Germline V lookup: CDR1 LGHDT, CDR2 YNNKEL (reference sequence). With 8 bases removed from V and 0 bases from J, the gap between germline ends came to 8 bases. The CDR3 consists of 12 residues. The CDR3 DNA is TGTGCCAGCGGGGGGAGCTCCTACGAGCAGTACTTC. Translated: CASGGSSYEQYF.

This chain joins TRBV2 and TRBJ2-7; D is uncertain. Per the germline V gene, CDR1 is SNHLY and CDR2 is FYNNEI. This CDR3 comprises 11 residues. Trimming stripped 3 bases from V and 3 bases from J, with 3 bases between. The DNA of the CDR3 is TGTGCCAGCAGTGACGGCTACGAGCAGTACTTC. Translating gives CASSDGYEQYF.

This chain connects TRBV6-1 to TRBJ2-3; TRBD2 agrees at 7 bases. Germline CDR1 is MNHNS and CDR2 is SASEGT. V dropped 1 base and J dropped 5; count of bases not matched to a gene: 3. This CDR3 has 14 residues. The CDR3 loop reads CASSEGGGRDTQYF. The CDR3 region has the DNA TGTGCCAGCAGTGAAGGCGGGGGTCGAGATACGCAGTATTTT.

The DNA of the CDR3 is TGCAGCGTTGAAGACCAGGGGGCCTATGGCTACACCTTC. Its translation: CSVEDQGAYGYTF. The gene calls are TRBV29-1 and TRBJ1-2, with 8 bases fitting TRBD1. Trimming removed 0 bases from V and 4 bases from J; junction bases left unmatched: 1. The CDR3 runs 13 residues. The germline CDR1 and CDR2 sequences are SQVTM and ANQGSEA.

This clone was picked up one time. The chain uses TRBV19 and TRBJ2-2, with 7 nucleotides matching TRBD1. The germline V gene encodes CDR1 LNHDA and CDR2 SQIVND (reference sequence). The V gene end was trimmed by 5 bases and the J gene end by 4 bases; junction bases not matched to a gene: 4. The CDR3 is 14 amino acids. Here the CDR3 DNA reads TGTGCCAGTAGTCCGGACAGGCCCACCGGGGAGCTGTTTTTT. It is translated as CASSPDRPTGELFF.

The genes are TRBV24-1 and TRBJ1-2; a weak D match, TRBD1 (6 bases). Per germline, CDR1 KGHDR and CDR2 SFDVKD. The CDR3 covers 16 residues. The germline V and J ends were trimmed by 4 bases and 5 bases, with 19 bases remaining between them. CDR3: CATSEPDRSGYYGYTF. In DNA, the CDR3 is TGTGCCACCAGTGAACCTGACAGGTCGGGGTATTATGGCTACACCTTC.

J is TRBJ1-1 and V is TRBV13; the match to TRBD1 covers 7 bases. Per germline, CDR1 PRHDT and CDR2 FYEKMQ (reference sequence). The CDR3 extends over 14 amino acids. V was pared by 4 bases and J by 3 bases, with 5 bases of the junction left unmatched. CDR3 in amino acids: CASSSTGKDTEAFF. The CDR3 DNA sequence: TGTGCCAGCAGCTCGACAGGGAAGGACACTGAAGCTTTCTTT.

J is TRBJ1-2 and V is TRBV5-1; D possibly corresponds to TRBD1 (6 bases). Germline assignment: CDR1 SGHRS and CDR2 YFSETQ. The CDR3 length is 13 residues. The V and J ends lost 0 bases and 6 bases respectively, with 9 bases between them. For the CDR3, the DNA is TGCGCCAGCAGCTTGGACAGGGTGGATGGCTACACCTTC. This translates into CASSLDRVDGYTF. Combining the CDR3 with reference TRBV5-1 and TRBJ1-2 gives the whole variable domain KAGVTQTPRYLIKTRGQQVTLSCSPISGHRSVSWYQQTPGQGLQFLFEYFSETQRNKGNFPGRFSGRQFSNSRSEMNVSTLELGDSALYLCASSLDRVDGYTFGSGTRLTVV.

In its sample, this clone was seen a few times. This chain uses TRBV27 with TRBJ2-3; 8 bases fit TRBD2. V dropped 5 bases and J dropped 8; count of bases not matched to a gene: 15. The germline V gene has CDR1 MNHEY and CDR2 SMNVEV (reference sequence). This CDR3 is 16 amino acids long. The CDR3, as DNA: TGTGCCAGCAGTATACCGTTCGGGGGGGGGCCGGGTACGCAGTATTTT. As protein: CASSIPFGGGPGTQYF.

This chain joins TRBV11-3 and TRBJ2-1; TRBD2 matches at 11 bases. The trim removed 0 bases at V and 6 bases at J, leaving 16 bases unmatched. Per germline, CDR1 SGHNT and CDR2 YENEEA. This CDR3 region has 20 residues. CDR3 nucleotide sequence: TGTGCCAGCAGCTTAGAGGCACTAGCGGGGGCCCCACGTGCTAGCAATGAGCAGTTCTTC. Its protein is CASSLEALAGAPRASNEQFF.

The CDR3 loop is CASSVGPGGQETQYF. The CDR3 region has the DNA TGTGCCAGCAGCGTAGGGCCGGGGGGGCAAGAGACCCAGTACTTC. The chain carries TRBV9 and TRBJ2-5; the match to TRBD2 covers 8 bases. From germline, CDR1 is SGDLS and CDR2 YYNGEE. The CDR3 extends over 15 amino acids. V trimming: 0 bases; J trimming: 2 bases; junction bases outside the gene matches: 3.

This chain connects TRBV30 to TRBJ1-6; 7 nucleotides agree with TRBD1. The CDR3 runs 17 residues. Germline CDR1 reads GTSNPN; CDR2 reads SVGIG (reference sequence). With V trimmed by 3 bases and J by 9 bases, 17 bases remained unmatched. CDR3 region: CAWRADRRPISASPLHF. CDR3 DNA sequence: TGTGCCTGGAGGGCGGACAGGCGCCCAATTTCAGCTTCACCCCTCCACTTT.

The rearrangement uses TRBV7-2 and TRBJ2-3; 10 bases are a match to TRBD2. V was clipped by 2 bases and J by 0 bases; unmatched bases: 11. The CDR3 extends over 19 amino acids. Germline CDR1 SGHTA, CDR2 FQGNSA. The CDR3 DNA sequence: TGTGCCAGCAGCTTAATGATAGCGGGGGGCGGGTTTAGCACAGATACGCAGTATTTT. Amino acids: CASSLMIAGGGFSTDTQYF.

This chain connects TRBV11-2 to TRBJ2-2; TRBD1 matches 7 bases. Germline V gives CDR1 SGHAT, CDR2 FQNNGV. The CDR3 consists of 15 residues. V lost 6 bases and J lost 0; bases outside the gene matches: 4. CDR3 in amino acids: CASSPDRANTGELFF. In DNA, the CDR3 is TGTGCCAGCAGTCCCGACAGGGCGAACACCGGGGAGCTGTTTTTT.

The V and J genes are TRBV15 and TRBJ1-5; D possibly corresponds to TRBD1 (6 bases). Trimming removed 5 bases from V and 1 base from J, with 15 bases in between. The CDR3 is 16 residues long. Looked up from germline, CDR1 is LNHNV and CDR2 is YYDKDF (reference sequence). CDR3 protein: CATSGGTGKSNQPQHF. The CDR3 DNA reads TGTGCCACCAGCGGGGGAACAGGGAAGAGCAATCAGCCCCAGCATTTT.

V and J are TRBV6-5 and TRBJ2-7; 9 positions match TRBD2. J was trimmed by 1 base and V by 11 bases; bases with no gene match: 9. CDR3 length: 14 amino acids. The germline V gene has CDR1 MNHEY and CDR2 SVGAGI. The DNA for the CDR3 is TGTGCCTCCTCCGGGCTAGCGGGGTCCTACGAGCAGTACTTC. Protein sequence: CASSGLAGSYEQYF.

CDR3 residues: CASSDRGPSSWALANTEAFF. The CDR3 DNA is TGTGCCAGCAGTGACAGGGGGCCTTCTAGCTGGGCTTTAGCGAACACTGAAGCTTTCTTT. The chain carries TRBV14 and TRBJ1-1, with 10 bases lining up with TRBD1. Germline values: CDR1 SGHDN, CDR2 FVKESK. CDR3 length: 20 residues. The ends lost 6 bases at V and 1 base at J; junction bases unmatched: 20.

This chain connects TRBV5-1 to TRBJ2-1; 16 bases align to TRBD2. The CDR3 has 18 residues. V lost 4 bases and J lost 4; bases outside the gene matches: 8. Germline lookup yields CDR1 SGHRS and CDR2 YFSETQ. The CDR3 sequence: CASSPGTSGGAGYNEQFF. CDR3 DNA sequence: TGCGCCAGCAGCCCGGGGACTAGCGGGGGGGCCGGATACAATGAGCAGTTCTTC. Full variable domain (remainder filled in from reference TRBV5-1 and TRBJ2-1): KAGVTQTPRYLIKTRGQQVTLSCSPISGHRSVSWYQQTPGQGLQFLFEYFSETQRNKGNFPGRFSGRQFSNSRSEMNVSTLELGDSALYLCASSPGTSGGAGYNEQFFGPGTRLTVL.

This clone showed up just a few times. This chain uses TRBV9 with TRBJ2-7; 10 nucleotides agree with TRBD1. CDR1 is SGDLS and CDR2 is YYNGEE in the germline V gene. V was pared by 4 bases and J by 1 base, with 2 bases of the junction left unmatched. CDR3 length equals 14 residues. The chain's CDR3 is CASSKGQGSYEQYF. CDR3 DNA sequence: TGTGCCAGCAGCAAGGGACAGGGGTCCTACGAGCAGTACTTC.

The chain couples TRBV5-6 to TRBJ1-5; D gene uncertain. The CDR3 is 14 amino acids. The germline V and J ends were trimmed by 1 base and 9 bases, with 14 bases remaining between them. Germline V CDR1 and CDR2: SGHDT, YYEEEE. DNA for the CDR3: TGTGCCAGCAGCTTGTCGGGAGGTGAACGGCCCCAGCATTTT. Amino acid sequence: CASSLSGGERPQHF.

The J gene is TRBJ2-7, the V gene TRBV6-1; possibly TRBD1 for D (5 bases). V dropped 1 base and J dropped 1 base, with 8 bases sitting between them. The CDR3 runs to 14 residues. The germline CDR1 and CDR2 sequences are MNHNS and SASEGT. CDR3 DNA sequence: TGTGCCAGCAGTGAAGGTCGACAGTCCTACGAGCAGTACTTC. This codes for CASSEGRQSYEQYF.

The V and J genes are TRBV5-1 and TRBJ2-3, with TRBD1 identical over 11 bases. V was pared by 4 bases and J by 4 bases, with 5 bases of the junction left unmatched. This CDR3 is built from 15 residues. CDR1 and CDR2 (germline): SGHRS, YFSETQ. CDR3 region: CASSGGQGVADTQYF. The CDR3 DNA sequence: TGCGCCAGCAGCGGGGGACAGGGGGTCGCAGATACGCAGTATTTT.

J is TRBJ2-3 and V is TRBV19, with D hard to call. Germline-derived CDR1 and CDR2 are LNHDA and SQIVND (reference sequence). The CDR3 spans 11 residues. V was clipped by 5 bases and J by 3 bases, with 3 bases between them. The CDR3 nucleotides are TGTGCCAGTAGTCAGACAGATACGCAGTATTTT. Protein product: CASSQTDTQYF.

The chain uses TRBV19 and TRBJ2-5; 8 positions match TRBD2. Trimming took 7 bases from V and 2 from J; bases not matched to a gene: 9. CDR3 length equals 15 residues. Germline V lookup: CDR1 LNHDA, CDR2 SQIVND (reference sequence). Here the CDR3 DNA reads TGTGCCAGTAACCTTAGCGGGGCCAATCAAGAGACCCAGTACTTC. Its translation is CASNLSGANQETQYF.